The source of this T cell receptor beta chain is a study of T cell changes during pregnancy in multiple sclerosis. This table comes from immunoSEQ multiplex PCR, and its TCRdb copy is limited to in-frame clones, with some not included. The table lists 65,000 to 85,000 clones, 70% to 90% of them singletons, with 0.7% to 0.9% in the top ten. V was pared by 7 bases and J by 0 bases, with 6 bases between. The CDR3 length is 12 residues. Germline V CDR1 and CDR2: MNHEY, SMNVEV (reference sequence). The sample in question was peripheral blood, obtained in the first trimester of pregnancy. This chain uses TRBV27 with TRBJ1-1; perhaps TRBD1 as D (5 bases). This receptor was identified in a female donor in good health, enrolled as a control in a pregnancy study. CDR3 sequence: CASKTVNTEAFF. In DNA form, the CDR3 reads TGTGCCAGCAAGACAGTGAACACTGAAGCTTTCTTT.